Below, 24 T cell receptor beta chains from the same sample are listed, as sequenced in a study of T cells in Graves' hyperthyroidism and ophthalmopathy (dated by TCRdb to between 2018 and 2020). To prepare the library, multiplex PCR was applied. This sample was sequenced with an Illumina HiSeq 2000. TCR beta CDR3 regions were amplified from RNA transcripts. The first round of RT-PCR for the TCR CDR3 was performed with the HTBI primer set and the Qiagen OneStep RT-PCR kit. The raw public data were reprocessed by TCRdb itself: fastp quality trimming at Q25, MiXCR clonotype calling, in-frame beta chains only. Every entry covers one CDR3 protein and lists the most common genes and DNA from its rows. Recorded for this sample are 400,000 to 600,000 distinct CDR3 sequences; about 20% of them occurred a single time. Of the sample, about 25% falls within the top ten clones. The sequencing sample was made of blood. The receptors were gathered from a man aged 18 to 29 with Graves' hyperthyroidism.

The V gene is TRBV6-5, the J gene TRBJ2-2; TRBD1 might be the D (6 bases). The CDR3 spans 15 residues. Deletions cut 2 bases from V and 7 bases from J, with 14 bases between. Germline loops: CDR1 MNHEY, CDR2 SVGAGI. The CDR3 sequence: CASSYDALQGGELFF. The CDR3 DNA is TGTGCCAGCAGTTACGACGCTCTACAGGGCGGGGAGCTGTTTTTT.

V usage is TRBV7-2 and J usage is TRBJ2-7; 10 nucleotides match TRBD2. CDR1 SGHTA and CDR2 FQGNSA come from the germline V gene. V lost 1 base, J lost 5 bases, and 5 bases stayed unmatched. This CDR3 has 15 amino acids. The CDR3 DNA sequence: TGTGCCAGCAGCTTAGTCCCTAGCGGGGGCGACGAGCAGTACTTC. Residues: CASSLVPSGGDEQYF. Drawing the rest from reference TRBV7-2 and TRBJ2-7, the complete variable domain is GAGVSQSPSNKVTEKGKDVELRCDPISGHTALYWYRQSLGQGLEFLIYFQGNSAPDKSGLPSDRFSAERTGGSVSTLTIQRTQQEDSAVYLCASSLVPSGGDEQYFGPGTRLTVT.

V is TRBV6-1 and J is TRBJ1-5; 7 bases match TRBD1. The CDR3 covers 13 residues. CDR1 and CDR2 (germline): MNHNS, SASEGT. With V trimmed by 7 bases and J by 4 bases, 4 bases remained unmatched. DNA for the CDR3: TGTGCCAGCAAAGGGACAGTTAATCAGCCCCAGCATTTT. Its protein is CASKGTVNQPQHF.

This clonotype was picked up many times. This chain links TRBV27 with TRBJ1-1, with no clear D. Deletions cut 2 bases from V and 4 bases from J, with 11 bases between. Germline V gene data show CDR1 as MNHEY and CDR2 as SMNVEV (reference sequence). There are 14 residues in the CDR3. The CDR3 sequence: CASSLKWKGTEAFF. The CDR3 DNA reads as TGTGCCAGCAGTTTAAAGTGGAAGGGCACTGAAGCTTTCTTT.

The J gene is TRBJ2-7, the V gene TRBV12-5; TRBD2 might be the D (5 bases). The V and J ends lost 1 base and 1 base respectively, with 11 bases between them. Germline assignment: CDR1 LGHNT and CDR2 FRNRAP. The length of the CDR3 is 15 residues. The DNA for the CDR3 is TGTGCTAGTGGTTTGGGAGGGAGCGGTTCCTACGAGCAGTACTTC. Translation gives CASGLGGSGSYEQYF.

This clonotype has more than one count but fewer than ten. This chain uses TRBV28 with TRBJ2-7; TRBD2 is a possible D gene (6 bases). Trimming pared 4 bases from V and 3 bases from J, leaving 13 bases between. This CDR3 is 14 amino acids long. Germline V lookup: CDR1 MDHEN, CDR2 SYDVKM. Here the CDR3 reads CASSSPGLNYEQYF. The CDR3 region has the DNA TGTGCCAGCAGTTCACCGGGACTCAACTACGAGCAGTACTTC.

Points on this clonotype: A read error may be the cause here, since a much bigger clone is one base away. The genes are TRBV20-1 and TRBJ1-1, with D maybe TRBD1 (6 bases). The CDR3 spans 12 residues. Germline V gives CDR1 DFQATT, CDR2 SNEGSKA (reference sequence). The V and J ends lost 1 base and 8 bases respectively, with 11 bases between them. The CDR3 here is CSARAGTREAFF. CDR3 coding DNA: TGCAGTGCTAGAGCTGGGACAAGGGAAGCTTTCTTT.

This clonotype was detected many times. The V and J genes are TRBV2 and TRBJ1-2; the D gene is possibly TRBD1 (6 bases). From germline, CDR1 is SNHLY and CDR2 FYNNEI. This CDR3 is built from 16 residues. V was clipped by 6 bases and J by 2 bases, with 19 bases between them. The CDR3 sequence is CASSPEGDRRNYGYTF. Written as DNA, the CDR3 is TGTGCCAGCAGCCCCGAGGGGGATAGGCGGAACTATGGCTACACCTTC.

CDR3 loop: CASRRTSGRVGETQYF. CDR3 coding DNA: TGTGCCAGCAGGAGGACTAGCGGGAGAGTCGGGGAGACCCAGTACTTC. J is TRBJ2-5 and V is TRBV7-3; 13 bases match TRBD2. Trimming at V came to 6 bases and at J to 5 bases, leaving 9 bases not matched to a gene. In germline, CDR1 is SGHTA, CDR2 FQGTGA. The CDR3 runs 16 residues.

This clonotype showed up many times. The chain joins TRBV13 to TRBJ1-2, with TRBD1 identical over 7 bases. The V gene's germline CDR1 is PRHDT and CDR2 FYEKMQ (reference sequence). Trimming at V came to 3 bases and at J to 8 bases, leaving 3 bases not matched to a gene. The length of the CDR3 is 12 residues. The CDR3 sequence: CASSFRTGGYTF. CDR3 nucleotide sequence: TGTGCCAGCAGCTTCCGGACAGGAGGCTACACCTTC.

This clonotype was observed many times. This chain links TRBV20-1 with TRBJ2-7; 14 nucleotides line up with TRBD2. With V trimmed by 6 bases and J by 6 bases, 10 bases remained unmatched. Germline assignment: CDR1 DFQATT and CDR2 SNEGSKA (reference sequence). The CDR3 length is 15 residues. DNA of the CDR3: TGCAGTGCAGAAATTGGACTAGCGGGGGGAGGCGAGCAGTACTTC. Protein product: CSAEIGLAGGGEQYF.

This clonotype was found a few times. A much larger clone lies a single base off, so this may be a read error. This chain links TRBV11-2 with TRBJ2-2; D uncertain. This CDR3 has 13 residues. Trimming removed 5 bases at V and 1 base at J, with 5 bases between. From germline, CDR1 is SGHAT and CDR2 FQNNGV. This chain's CDR3 is CASSRRNTGELFF. As DNA, the CDR3 is TGTGCCAGCAGCCGCAGGAACACCGGGGAGCTGTTTTTT.

V and J are TRBV28 and TRBJ2-7, with a tentative D call TRBD1 (5 bases). Germline CDR1 reads MDHEN; CDR2 reads SYDVKM. The CDR3 spans 14 residues. The ends were cut back, 7 bases at V and 7 bases at J, with 20 bases in the middle. CDR3 in amino acids: CASKGSSTTREQYF. The CDR3 DNA follows: TGTGCCAGCAAGGGGTCGTCTACTACTCGGGAGCAGTACTTC.

In its sample, this clonotype was seen many times. This chain uses TRBV12-3 or TRBV12-4 with TRBJ2-2; 9 nucleotides align to TRBD2. This CDR3 has 15 amino acids. Germline trimming cut 3 bases from V and 4 bases from J; bases unmatched to any gene: 3. The CDR3 reads CASSFAGGVTGELFF. The CDR3 bases are TGTGCCAGCAGTTTCGCGGGGGGGGTCACCGGGGAGCTGTTTTTT.

The table lists this clonotype with many counts. The rearrangement joins TRBV6-2 or TRBV6-3 to TRBJ1-5, with 8 bases aligning to TRBD1. This CDR3 spans 16 amino acids. Germline V lookup: CDR1 MNHEY, CDR2 SVGEGT. J gave up 5 bases and V 5 bases, and 11 bases lay outside the gene matches. The CDR3 nucleotides are TGTGCCAGCAGTACCAATCGGCAGGGGGCTGATCAGCCCCAGCATTTT. Its protein product is CASSTNRQGADQPQHF.

This clonotype was found many times. V is TRBV5-1 and J is TRBJ2-7; D not resolved. Trimming cost V 4 bases and J 2 bases, with 13 bases left between them. The CDR3 loop spans 14 amino acids. Germline V gene sequence: CDR1 SGHRS, CDR2 YFSETQ. This CDR3 is CASSVGFEAYEQYF. The CDR3 nucleotides are TGCGCCAGCAGCGTGGGCTTTGAGGCCTACGAGCAGTACTTC.

This clonotype appeared many times. The V call is TRBV19, the J call TRBJ2-5; D may be TRBD1 (6 bases). Germline CDR1 and CDR2: LNHDA and SQIVND (reference sequence). There are 14 residues in the CDR3. V lost 5 bases and J 4 bases, leaving 14 bases between the germline ends. DNA of the CDR3: TGTGCCAGTAGTTCCAACAGGGTGGGAGAGACCCAGTACTTC. Translating it yields CASSSNRVGETQYF.

The rearrangement links TRBV12-3 or TRBV12-4 to TRBJ1-1, with D hard to call. With 7 bases removed from V and 1 base from J, the gap between germline ends came to 13 bases. CDR3 length: 14 amino acids. The DNA of the CDR3 is TGTGCCAGCAACCGACCAGGACCGAACACTGAAGCTTTCTTT. Translation gives CASNRPGPNTEAFF.

This clonotype was picked up many times. The V gene is TRBV10-2, the J gene TRBJ1-3; tentative D call: TRBD1 (5 bases). This CDR3 contains 11 residues. Germline values: CDR1 WSHSY, CDR2 SAAADI. V lost 8 bases and J 5 bases, leaving 7 bases between the germline ends. This CDR3 reads CASGTRNTIYF. CDR3 coding DNA: TGCGCCAGCGGGACCCGAAACACCATATATTTT.

The chain's CDR3 is CASKRTGGARTEAFF. Written as DNA, the CDR3 is TGTGCCAGCAAACGGACAGGGGGCGCGAGGACTGAAGCTTTCTTT. The genes are TRBV12-3 or TRBV12-4 and TRBJ1-1; the match to TRBD1 covers 11 bases. Trimming removed 7 bases from V and 5 bases from J; junction bases left unmatched: 9. This CDR3 region has 15 residues.

The V call is TRBV7-8, the J call TRBJ1-2; D gene uncertain. The V end was cut by 4 bases, the J end by 4 bases, with 13 bases between. The CDR3 runs to 14 residues. Germline V gives CDR1 SGHVS, CDR2 FQNEAQ. The CDR3 region is CASSSWTDSYGYTF. In DNA, the CDR3 is TGTGCCAGCAGCTCTTGGACGGATAGCTATGGCTACACCTTC.

This clonotype was detected many times. This chain links TRBV2 with TRBJ2-5, with D possibly being TRBD2 (6 bases). Germline values: CDR1 SNHLY, CDR2 FYNNEI. V was clipped by 2 bases and J by 4 bases, with 11 bases between them. This CDR3 has 14 residues. This CDR3 reads CASSEQGGGETQYF. In nucleotides, the CDR3 is TGTGCCAGCAGTGAACAGGGAGGTGGAGAGACCCAGTACTTC.

The rearrangement links TRBV4-1 to TRBJ1-1; D call uncertain. Germline V gene data show CDR1 as MGHRA and CDR2 as YSYEKL. This CDR3 region has 13 residues. Trimming removed 8 bases at V and 11 bases at J, with 21 bases between. This chain's CDR3 is CASVDSALTEAFF. In nucleotides, the CDR3 is TGCGCCAGCGTCGATTCGGCCCTTACGGAGGCTTTCTTT.

This clonotype was found many times. The V gene is TRBV28, the J gene TRBJ1-2; 10 nucleotides line up with TRBD1. The germline V gene encodes CDR1 MDHEN and CDR2 SYDVKM. This CDR3 spans 12 amino acids. V shed 6 bases and J 6 bases; nucleotides not matched to a gene: 1. In nucleotides, the CDR3 is TGTGCCAGCAGGACAGGGGGCGATGGCTACACCTTC. This translates into CASRTGGDGYTF.